The 28 T cell receptor beta chains presented below share a single source sample, sequenced in a study of blood T cell repertoires in COVID-19. Method: immunoSEQ multiplex PCR; TCRdb's copy keeps in-frame clones and lacks some. This sample has under 550,000 clones; roughly 90% occur once, and the top ten carry roughly 0.84%. Source material: peripheral blood. The receptor set was obtained from a man aged 18 to 30 with COVID-19, enrolled during active disease.

This chain uses TRBV5-8 with TRBJ2-5; 7 bases agree with TRBD1. Per germline, CDR1 SGHTS and CDR2 YDEGEE. Trimming cost V 1 base and J 1 base; bases outside gene matches: 4. The CDR3 length is 15 residues. CDR3 DNA sequence: TGTGCCAGCAGCTTGACAGGGGCCATCCAAGAGACCCAGTACTTC. It codes for CASSLTGAIQETQYF.

The rearrangement joins TRBV5-1 to TRBJ2-7, with D uncertain. V dropped 4 bases and J dropped 0 bases, with 14 bases sitting between them. The germline V gene encodes CDR1 SGHRS and CDR2 YFSETQ. There are 15 residues in the CDR3. The CDR3, as DNA: TGCGCCAGCAGCCCCGAGGCCGGGTTCTCCTACGAGCAGTACTTC. Amino acids: CASSPEAGFSYEQYF. Complete variable domain (other parts from reference TRBV5-1 and TRBJ2-7): KAGVTQTPRYLIKTRGQQVTLSCSPISGHRSVSWYQQTPGQGLQFLFEYFSETQRNKGNFPGRFSGRQFSNSRSEMNVSTLELGDSALYLCASSPEAGFSYEQYFGPGTRLTVT.

The chain carries TRBV12-5 and TRBJ2-3; no clear D gene. Germline CDR1 is LGHNT and CDR2 is FRNRAP. V gave up 1 base and J gave up 2 bases, with 4 bases separating them. The CDR3 runs 13 residues. The CDR3 spells CASGLGYTDTQYF. CDR3 DNA sequence: TGTGCTAGTGGTTTGGGTTACACAGATACGCAGTATTTT.

The genes are TRBV6-5 and TRBJ1-1, with D perhaps matching TRBD1 (6 bases). The CDR3 contains 14 residues. Trimming stripped 5 bases from V and 5 bases from J, with 15 bases between. The germline gives CDR1 MNHEY, CDR2 SVGAGI. This CDR3 reads CASSQTGVRTEAFF. CDR3 DNA: TGTGCCAGCAGTCAGACAGGCGTGAGGACTGAAGCTTTCTTT.

The gene calls are TRBV27 and TRBJ1-2, with D possibly matching TRBD1 (5 bases). The CDR3 length is 12 residues. The germline gives CDR1 MNHEY, CDR2 SMNVEV (reference sequence). The V end was cut by 5 bases, the J end by 7 bases, with 11 bases between. The CDR3 region has the DNA TGTGCCAGCAGTCCATTCAGGGTTGGCTACACCTTC. Its protein product is CASSPFRVGYTF.

The rearrangement links TRBV18 to TRBJ2-3; 9 positions match TRBD2. The V segment lost 4 bases and the J segment 4 bases; nucleotides outside the gene matches: 12. In germline, CDR1 is KGHSH, CDR2 LQKENI. The CDR3 contains 17 residues. As DNA, the CDR3 is TGTGCCAGCTCACTCCAACCCTTAGCGGGAGTGGCAGATACGCAGTATTTT. Translation gives CASSLQPLAGVADTQYF.

V is TRBV5-1 and J is TRBJ1-6; a possible D gene is TRBD1 (6 bases). CDR1 and CDR2 from the germline V gene are SGHRS and YFSETQ. V was clipped by 0 bases and J by 8 bases, with 12 bases between them. This CDR3 has 15 residues. The CDR3 sequence: CASSLVAGVDSPLHF. The DNA for the CDR3 is TGCGCCAGCAGCTTGGTGGCAGGGGTTGATTCACCCCTCCACTTT.

V is TRBV27 and J is TRBJ2-2; TRBD2 matches 13 bases. This CDR3 has 19 amino acids. Unmatched junction bases numbered 21, after V lost 10 bases and J lost 7 bases. Germline values: CDR1 MNHEY, CDR2 SMNVEV (reference sequence). The chain's CDR3 is CATLHRTSGSPTRYGELFF. The CDR3 DNA reads TGTGCCACCCTCCACCGGACTAGCGGGAGTCCCACACGATACGGGGAGCTGTTTTTT.

A few counts support this clone. This chain connects TRBV7-2 to TRBJ2-1; D perhaps matches TRBD2 (6 bases). This CDR3 comprises 15 residues. V was pared by 5 bases and J by 3 bases, with 14 bases between. The germline V gene has CDR1 SGHTA and CDR2 FQGNSA. CDR3 in DNA: TGTGCCAGCAGCCCCGCGGCTAGCGACTACAATGAGCAGTTCTTC. Protein: CASSPAASDYNEQFF.

CDR3: CASSIGYPGANVLTF. The CDR3 DNA reads as TGTGCCAGTAGTATAGGCTACCCTGGGGCCAACGTCCTGACTTTC. The V and J genes are TRBV19 and TRBJ2-6; D ambiguous. The CDR3 extends over 15 amino acids. Germline loops: CDR1 LNHDA, CDR2 SQIVND (reference sequence). The V and J ends lost 1 base and 2 bases respectively, with 6 bases between them.

This clone appeared a few times. The rearrangement links TRBV10-2 to TRBJ1-5; D unresolved. From germline, CDR1 is WSHSY and CDR2 SAAADI. CDR3 size: 12 residues. V was clipped by 2 bases and J by 9 bases, with 8 bases between them. CDR3 in DNA: TGCGCCAGCAGTGAGCCGTCGGGGCCCCAGCATTTT. Translation: CASSEPSGPQHF.

The rearrangement uses TRBV20-1 and TRBJ2-3; 11 bases match TRBD1. The CDR3 is 15 amino acids. The germline gives CDR1 DFQATT, CDR2 SNEGSKA (reference sequence). Trimming at V came to 3 bases and at J to 4 bases, leaving 6 bases not matched to a gene. This CDR3 reads CSASPGQGAADTQYF. For the CDR3, the DNA is TGCAGTGCTAGTCCAGGACAGGGGGCGGCAGATACGCAGTATTTT.

This clone is a singleton in its sample. This sequence joins TRBV4-1 and TRBJ2-3, with TRBD1 matching over 9 bases. CDR1 is MGHRA, CDR2 YSYEKL, per germline. With V trimmed by 3 bases and J by 4 bases, 8 bases remained unmatched. CDR3 size: 16 residues. DNA for the CDR3: TGCGCCAGCAGCCATGTGGGACAGGGAGGTCCAGATACGCAGTATTTT. Translated, it gives CASSHVGQGGPDTQYF.

This clone is a singleton in its sample. The rearrangement uses TRBV3-1 (or the pseudogene TRBV3-2) and TRBJ1-1; no firm D call. The V end was cut by 7 bases, the J end by 5 bases, with 23 bases between. This CDR3 has 16 amino acids. The V gene's germline CDR1 is LGHDT and CDR2 YNNKEL (reference sequence). The CDR3 loop is CASTPGAGIAGTEAFF. The CDR3 nucleotides read TGTGCCAGCACCCCTGGAGCCGGCATAGCGGGGACTGAAGCTTTCTTT.

The J gene is TRBJ1-2, the V gene TRBV5-6, with D possibly TRBD1 on 5 matching bases. The V gene's germline CDR1 is SGHDT and CDR2 YYEEEE. This CDR3 region has 14 residues. The V end was cut by 0 bases, the J end by 1 base, with 7 bases between. DNA of the CDR3: TGTGCCAGCAGCTTGGCAGGGATTAACTATGGCTACACCTTC. Protein sequence: CASSLAGINYGYTF.

This rearrangement joins TRBV10-3 to TRBJ1-5; TRBD1 is a possible D gene (5 bases). Germline CDR1 is ENHRY and CDR2 is SYGVKD. This CDR3 contains 15 residues. The germline V and J ends were trimmed by 11 bases and 1 base, with 18 bases remaining between them. CDR3 region: CAVSDGGGSNQPQHF. CDR3 nucleotides: TGTGCCGTATCTGATGGGGGGGGAAGCAATCAGCCCCAGCATTTT.

The CDR3 here is CASSFAAGAIYTGELFF. Here the CDR3 DNA reads TGTGCCAGCAGCTTTGCGGCGGGAGCTATCTATACCGGGGAGCTGTTTTTT. The chain uses TRBV11-3 and TRBJ2-2, with TRBD2 matching over 7 bases. The CDR3 loop spans 17 amino acids. Germline values: CDR1 SGHNT, CDR2 YENEEA. V gave up 3 bases and J gave up 5 bases; unmatched junction bases: 12. The entire variable domain, with the rest obtained from reference TRBV11-3 and TRBJ2-2, is as follows: EAGVVQSPRYKIIEKKQPVAFWCNPISGHNTLYWYLQNLGQGPELLIRYENEEAVDDSQLPKDRFSAERLKGVDSTLKIQPAELGDSAVYLCASSFAAGAIYTGELFFGEGSRLTVL.

The rearrangement uses TRBV4-1 and TRBJ2-2; a possible D gene is TRBD1 (5 bases). The germline CDR1 and CDR2 sequences are MGHRA and YSYEKL. This CDR3 spans 15 amino acids. The V gene lost 1 base and the J gene lost 3 bases, with 9 bases spanning the gap. The CDR3 spells CASSQVTAHTGELFF. CDR3 DNA sequence: TGCGCCAGCAGCCAAGTGACAGCTCACACCGGGGAGCTGTTTTTT.

The chain uses TRBV11-2 and TRBJ2-1; D is perhaps TRBD2 (5 bases). CDR1 is SGHAT and CDR2 is FQNNGV in the germline V gene. V was clipped by 0 bases and J by 9 bases, with 12 bases between them. The CDR3 totals 14 residues. The CDR3 is CASSLDHSRGEQFF. In DNA form, the CDR3 reads TGTGCCAGCAGCTTAGATCACAGCCGGGGTGAGCAGTTCTTC.

V and J are TRBV5-6 and TRBJ1-1, with 7 bases identical to TRBD1. Germline V gene data show CDR1 as SGHDT and CDR2 as YYEEEE. This CDR3 is built from 15 residues. The V and J ends lost 4 bases and 4 bases, in that order; junction bases with no gene match: 10. The CDR3 DNA reads as TGTGCCAGCAGCCGCGACAGGGATAGTGGCACTGAAGCTTTCTTT. It specifies CASSRDRDSGTEAFF.

This clone was recorded only once. The chain joins TRBV6-2 or TRBV6-3 to TRBJ2-3; 8 positions agree with TRBD2. The CDR3 runs 16 residues. J lost 4 bases, V lost 2 bases, and 8 bases had no gene match. Germline V CDR1 and CDR2: MNHEY, SVGEGT. The CDR3 loop reads CASSYGQREGPDTQYF. CDR3 DNA sequence: TGTGCCAGCAGTTACGGGCAACGGGAGGGTCCAGATACGCAGTATTTT.

The chain is built from TRBV2 and TRBJ2-1; 10 bases map to TRBD2. J lost 7 bases, V lost 2 bases, and 5 bases had no gene match. Germline assignment: CDR1 SNHLY and CDR2 FYNNEI. This CDR3 comprises 15 residues. The CDR3 spells CASSESLAGVNEQFF. The CDR3 DNA reads TGTGCCAGCAGTGAATCTCTAGCGGGGGTGAATGAGCAGTTCTTC.

The chain is built from TRBV27 and TRBJ2-7; 13 nucleotides match TRBD2. After removal of 6 bases from V and 7 bases from J, the junction contained 6 bases not matched to a gene. Germline CDR1 reads MNHEY; CDR2 reads SMNVEV (reference sequence). The CDR3 runs 14 residues. CDR3 in DNA: TGTGCCAGCAGACTAGCGGGAGGGCCTGGGGAGCAGTACTTC. Its protein is CASRLAGGPGEQYF.

J is TRBJ1-1 and V is TRBV5-4, with 8 nucleotides matching TRBD1. J lost 0 bases, V lost 7 bases, and 11 bases had no gene match. Germline CDR1 is SGHNT and CDR2 is YYREEE (reference sequence). The CDR3 runs to 16 residues. DNA of the CDR3: TGTGCCAGCGCCCCAACCGACAGGGGACTGAACACTGAAGCTTTCTTT. It encodes CASAPTDRGLNTEAFF. The complete variable domain, with remaining parts taken from reference TRBV5-4 and TRBJ1-1, reads ETGVTQSPTHLIKTRGQQVTLRCSSQSGHNTVSWYQQALGQGPQFIFQYYREEENGRGNFPPRFSGLQFPNYSSELNVNALELDDSALYLCASAPTDRGLNTEAFFGQGTRLTVV.

The chain combines TRBV6-6 with TRBJ1-4, with 12 nucleotides matching TRBD1. The CDR3 extends over 17 amino acids. V lost 5 bases to trimming and J lost 1 base; unmatched junction nucleotides: 5. CDR1 is MNHNY and CDR2 is SVGAGI in the germline V gene (reference sequence). The CDR3 protein is CASSPRDRGLTNEKLFF. The CDR3 DNA follows: TGTGCCAGCAGTCCCCGGGACAGGGGGCTAACTAATGAAAAACTGTTTTTT.

The chain couples TRBV30 to TRBJ1-2; D remains unclear. V shed 1 base and J shed 5 bases, with 8 bases lying between them. Germline V gene sequence: CDR1 GTSNPN, CDR2 SVGIG (reference sequence). This CDR3 comprises 12 residues. The CDR3 region is CAWSETAYGYTF. The CDR3 DNA sequence: TGTGCCTGGAGTGAAACAGCATATGGCTACACCTTC.

This sequence joins TRBV4-1 and TRBJ2-3; D remains unclear. The CDR3 contains 13 residues. The germline V gene has CDR1 MGHRA and CDR2 YSYEKL. Trimming stripped 0 bases from V and 6 bases from J, with 7 bases between. CDR3 nucleotide sequence: TGCGCCAGCAGCCAAGATGTGTCGGATACGCAGTATTTT. Translating it yields CASSQDVSDTQYF.

The chain combines TRBV10-1 with TRBJ2-1, with D possibly TRBD2 on 5 matching bases. V dropped 0 bases and J dropped 4 bases, with 19 bases sitting between them. CDR1 is WNHNN, CDR2 SYGVQD, per germline (reference sequence). The CDR3 extends over 18 amino acids. The CDR3 is CASSESRGLAAPYNEQFF. Written as DNA, the CDR3 is TGCGCCAGCAGTGAGTCTCGAGGACTGGCAGCGCCATACAATGAGCAGTTCTTC.